One sample yielded the 22 T cell receptor beta chains listed below, sequenced in a study of blood T cell repertoires in COVID-19. This table comes from immunoSEQ multiplex PCR, and its TCRdb copy is limited to in-frame clones, with some not included. This sample has about 46,000 clones, with over 80% found just once. Sample: peripheral blood. These receptors originate from a human donor in a cohort sampled during active COVID-19.

This clone appeared once. The chain couples TRBV7-9 to TRBJ2-1; 9 positions match TRBD2. The CDR3 length is 13 residues. From germline, CDR1 is SEHNR and CDR2 FQNEAQ (reference sequence). Trimming cost V 5 bases and J 9 bases; bases outside gene matches: 5. The CDR3 region is CASSPGTSREQFF. Here the CDR3 DNA reads TGTGCCAGCAGCCCCGGGACTAGCCGTGAGCAGTTCTTC.

The chain uses TRBV28 and TRBJ2-1; 10 nucleotides line up with TRBD2. V lost 2 bases to trimming and J lost 3 bases; unmatched junction nucleotides: 4. This CDR3 has 16 residues. Germline V gene sequence: CDR1 MDHEN, CDR2 SYDVKM. The CDR3 region is CASSLVGLADYNEQFF. The CDR3 DNA reads TGTGCCAGCAGTTTAGTAGGACTAGCGGACTACAATGAGCAGTTCTTC.

This sequence joins TRBV12-3 or TRBV12-4 and TRBJ1-4; D not certain. V lost 2 bases and J 7 bases, leaving 8 bases between the germline ends. The CDR3 is made up of 13 amino acids. The chain's CDR3 is CASSLSGVEKLFF. In DNA, the CDR3 is TGTGCCAGCAGTTTATCCGGGGTTGAAAAACTGTTTTTT.

The rearrangement joins TRBV28 to TRBJ2-3, with D uncertain. The CDR3 runs to 12 residues. Germline lookup yields CDR1 MDHEN and CDR2 SYDVKM. Trimming took 6 bases from V and 6 from J, leaving 10 bases between them. In nucleotides, the CDR3 is TGTGCCAGCAGGGGCAACCTGGATACGCAGTATTTT. Translation: CASRGNLDTQYF. The whole variable domain, filled in from reference TRBV28 and TRBJ2-3, reads DVKVTQSSRYLVKRTGEKVFLECVQDMDHENMFWYRQDPGLGLRLIYFSYDVKMKEKGDIPEGYSVSREKKERFSLILESASTNQTSMYLCASRGNLDTQYFGPGTRLTVL.

V is TRBV27 and J is TRBJ1-5; 8 nucleotides line up with TRBD1. Germline lookup yields CDR1 MNHEY and CDR2 SMNVEV (reference sequence). This CDR3 has 15 residues. The trim removed 3 bases at V and 0 bases at J, leaving 1 base unmatched. The CDR3 reads CASSLGTGSNQPQHF. The CDR3 DNA reads TGTGCCAGCAGTTTGGGGACAGGTAGCAATCAGCCCCAGCATTTT.

This clone was picked up a small number of times. V is TRBV25-1 and J is TRBJ1-1, with D possibly being TRBD1 (5 bases). The length of the CDR3 is 13 residues. Germline V lookup: CDR1 MGHDK, CDR2 SYGVNS. V was cut by 5 bases and J by 8 bases, with 15 bases left in between. The DNA of the CDR3 is TGTGCCAGCAGTTTTTCTGGAAGGACAGAAGCTTTCTTT. Its protein is CASSFSGRTEAFF.

This clone was seen a single time. The rearrangement links TRBV4-1 to TRBJ2-7, with 8 bases matching TRBD2. The CDR3 is 16 residues long. From germline, CDR1 is MGHRA and CDR2 YSYEKL. J was trimmed by 2 bases and V by 5 bases; bases with no gene match: 11. The CDR3 DNA follows: TGCGCCAGCAGCACGGCGGGGGGCGGTCCGGCCTACGAGCAGTACTTC. Translated, it gives CASSTAGGGPAYEQYF.

The chain uses TRBV28 and TRBJ1-1, with TRBD1 identical over 10 bases. This CDR3 spans 16 amino acids. CDR1 and CDR2 (germline): MDHEN, SYDVKM. The J segment lost 3 bases and the V segment lost 6 bases, leaving 10 bases of the junction unmatched. The CDR3 is CASRKPGQGNDTEAFF. CDR3 nucleotides: TGTGCCAGCAGAAAACCGGGACAGGGGAACGACACTGAAGCTTTCTTT. Full variable domain (remainder filled in from reference TRBV28 and TRBJ1-1): DVKVTQSSRYLVKRTGEKVFLECVQDMDHENMFWYRQDPGLGLRLIYFSYDVKMKEKGDIPEGYSVSREKKERFSLILESASTNQTSMYLCASRKPGQGNDTEAFFGQGTRLTVV.

The chain links TRBV6-5 to TRBJ2-5; D is perhaps TRBD2 (6 bases). This CDR3 spans 15 amino acids. Trimming took 0 bases from V and 3 from J, leaving 11 bases between them. Germline V gene lookup returns CDR1 MNHEY and CDR2 SVGAGI. CDR3 sequence reads: CASSYSSTRKETQYF. The CDR3 bases are TGTGCCAGCAGTTACTCGTCGACTAGGAAAGAGACCCAGTACTTC.

V and J are TRBV27 and TRBJ2-5; a possible D gene is TRBD1 (5 bases). The CDR3 covers 14 residues. The ends were cut back, 6 bases at V and 1 base at J, with 12 bases in the middle. The germline gives CDR1 MNHEY, CDR2 SMNVEV (reference sequence). CDR3 coding DNA: TGTGCCAGCAGCCAAAGCAGGGTCCAAGAGACCCAGTACTTC. Translation gives CASSQSRVQETQYF.

The genes are TRBV30 and TRBJ1-4; possibly TRBD1 for D (6 bases). The CDR3 extends over 14 amino acids. The germline V and J ends were trimmed by 0 bases and 5 bases, with 10 bases remaining between them. Germline lookup yields CDR1 GTSNPN and CDR2 SVGIG (reference sequence). The CDR3 loop is CAWSVGQTNEKLFF. In nucleotides, the CDR3 is TGTGCCTGGAGTGTCGGACAGACGAATGAAAAACTGTTTTTT.

V gene TRBV5-6 combines with J gene TRBJ2-7; 7 positions agree with TRBD1. This CDR3 is built from 15 residues. CDR1 and CDR2 (germline): SGHDT, YYEEEE. V lost 3 bases to trimming and J lost 2 bases; unmatched junction nucleotides: 8. The CDR3 loop reads CASSSSWQGAYEQYF. The CDR3 DNA is TGTGCCAGCAGCTCTTCGTGGCAGGGGGCCTACGAGCAGTACTTC.

The chain employs TRBV7-2 and TRBJ2-2; 7 positions match TRBD2. The CDR3 is 15 residues long. Germline V gene data show CDR1 as SGHTA and CDR2 as FQGNSA. V was pared by 5 bases and J by 7 bases, with 10 bases of the junction left unmatched. The CDR3 sequence is CASSERASGFGELFF. In nucleotides, the CDR3 is TGTGCCAGCAGCGAAAGGGCTAGCGGATTCGGGGAGCTGTTTTTT. Drawing the rest from reference TRBV7-2 and TRBJ2-2, the complete variable domain is GAGVSQSPSNKVTEKGKDVELRCDPISGHTALYWYRQSLGQGLEFLIYFQGNSAPDKSGLPSDRFSAERTGGSVSTLTIQRTQQEDSAVYLCASSERASGFGELFFGEGSRLTVL.

Only one count was recorded for this clone. The V call is TRBV6-5, the J call TRBJ2-7, with a tentative D call TRBD1 (5 bases). The germline V gene has CDR1 MNHEY and CDR2 SVGAGI. Trimming pared 1 base from V and 4 bases from J, leaving 11 bases between. This CDR3 has 14 amino acids. The DNA for the CDR3 is TGTGCCAGCAGTTACTACCAGGGTAGTTACGAGCAGTACTTC. Protein sequence: CASSYYQGSYEQYF.

This clone was seen more than once but under ten times. The chain employs TRBV18 and TRBJ1-5; possibly TRBD1 for D (5 bases). The CDR3 is made up of 16 amino acids. Germline CDR1 is KGHSH and CDR2 is LQKENI. V dropped 3 bases and J dropped 1 base, with 13 bases sitting between them. The CDR3 region has the DNA TGTGCCAGCTCACCCATTGGGGGGGTGAGCAATCAGCCCCAGCATTTT. Its protein product is CASSPIGGVSNQPQHF.

The chain has TRBV5-1 and TRBJ2-7, with a possible D match to TRBD2 (6 bases). The CDR3 length is 15 residues. V gave up 3 bases and J gave up 5 bases, with 18 bases separating them. The germline V gene encodes CDR1 SGHRS and CDR2 YFSETQ. In DNA form, the CDR3 reads TGCGCCAGCAGCTCGGGCTTTAGCGGCCCCCACGAGCAGTACTTC. Protein sequence: CASSSGFSGPHEQYF.

This chain links TRBV4-2 with TRBJ1-2, with D unclear. Germline V gene data show CDR1 as LGHNA and CDR2 as YNFKEQ. The CDR3 totals 15 residues. V lost 0 bases to trimming and J lost 7 bases, with 15 bases between them. The CDR3 DNA is TGTGCCAGCAGCCAAGATGCAGATCCGCCCCCTGGCTACACCTTC. Its protein is CASSQDADPPPGYTF.

This sequence joins TRBV19 and TRBJ2-7; 7 positions match TRBD2. Germline V gene data show CDR1 as LNHDA and CDR2 as SQIVND (reference sequence). V was pared by 6 bases and J by 5 bases, with 10 bases of the junction left unmatched. The CDR3 runs 14 residues. The CDR3 loop reads CASSLRWGRDEQYF. CDR3 nucleotides: TGTGCCAGTAGCCTCAGGTGGGGGAGGGACGAGCAGTACTTC.

V is TRBV30 and J is TRBJ2-2; unclear D gene. The V and J ends lost 2 bases and 3 bases respectively, with 10 bases between them. In germline, CDR1 is GTSNPN, CDR2 SVGIG (reference sequence). The length of the CDR3 is 14 residues. The DNA for the CDR3 is TGTGCCTGGAGTCCCCCTACTGACACCGGGGAGCTGTTTTTT. It encodes CAWSPPTDTGELFF.

The chain carries TRBV10-3 and TRBJ2-7; 7 bases are a match to TRBD2. Unmatched junction bases numbered 3, after V lost 3 bases and J lost 1 base. Germline V gene data show CDR1 as ENHRY and CDR2 as SYGVKD. The CDR3 spans 14 residues. CDR3 bases: TGTGCCATCAGTGACCCGGGACTATCCTACGAGCAGTACTTC. Encoded protein: CAISDPGLSYEQYF.

This clone was seen only a few times. CDR3 amino acids: CASSQYGTGNYGYTF. CDR3 sequence (DNA): TGCGCCAGCAGCCAATACGGGACAGGAAACTATGGCTACACCTTC. The V call is TRBV4-1, the J call TRBJ1-2; 8 bases agree with TRBD1. The CDR3 has 15 residues. V shed 2 bases and J 2 bases; nucleotides not matched to a gene: 4. CDR1 is MGHRA and CDR2 is YSYEKL in the germline V gene.

V and J are TRBV15 and TRBJ2-7; 8 bases are a match to TRBD1. Germline V gene lookup returns CDR1 LNHNV and CDR2 YYDKDF (reference sequence). With 0 bases clipped from V and 5 bases from J, the junction kept 6 bases outside the gene matches. There are 15 residues in the CDR3. The CDR3: CATSRDGQGLDEQYF. The CDR3 DNA reads as TGTGCCACCAGCAGAGATGGACAGGGTCTCGACGAGCAGTACTTC.